The T cell receptor (beta chain) described here comes from a study of T cell repertoires in cytomegalovirus infection. Background on the study: Selected CMV epitopes included recently identified HLA-C-restricted ones as well as well-studied HLA-B-restricted ones.

V was trimmed by 2 bases and J by 6 bases, leaving 6 bases between them. This CDR3 has 12 amino acids. CDR1 and CDR2 (germline): KGHSH, LQKENI. As for this clonotype: The antigen is not known.

TCRdb recomputed calls from the reads with MiXCR, one row per CDR3 protein. The sample contains 300,000 to 400,000 distinct CDR3 sequences, 29% of which appear only once. The sample here was cultured PBMCs, taken from culture after CMV antigen stimulation. The chain joins TRBV18 to TRBJ2-3; D is ambiguous. This clonotype was sampled from a human donor in good health (CMV status not recorded). Some clones in this sample may be carry-over from other donors' samples. CDR3 protein: CASSPNRDTQYF. The CDR3 nucleotides read TGTGCCAGCTCACCAAATAGGGATACGCAGTATTTT.